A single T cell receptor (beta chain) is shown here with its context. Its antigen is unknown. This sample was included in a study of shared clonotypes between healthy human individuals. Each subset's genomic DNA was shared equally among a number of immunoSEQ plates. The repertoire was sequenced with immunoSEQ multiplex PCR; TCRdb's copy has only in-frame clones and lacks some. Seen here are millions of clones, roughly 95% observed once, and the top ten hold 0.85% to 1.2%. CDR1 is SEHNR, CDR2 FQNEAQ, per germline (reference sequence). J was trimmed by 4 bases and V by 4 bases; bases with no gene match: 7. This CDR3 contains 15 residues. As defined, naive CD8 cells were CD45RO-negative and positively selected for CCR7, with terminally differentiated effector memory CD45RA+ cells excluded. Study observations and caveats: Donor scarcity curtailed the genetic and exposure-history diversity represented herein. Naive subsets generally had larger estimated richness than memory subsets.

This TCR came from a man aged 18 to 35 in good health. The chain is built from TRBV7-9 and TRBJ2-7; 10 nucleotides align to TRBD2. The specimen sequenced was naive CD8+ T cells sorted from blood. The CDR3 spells CASSSLAGTNYEQYF. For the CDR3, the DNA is TGTGCCAGCAGCTCACTAGCGGGAACAAATTACGAGCAGTACTTC.